Listed below are T cell receptor beta chains from one sample, sequenced in a study of blood T cell repertoires in COVID-19. Profiled with immunoSEQ multiplex PCR; TCRdb holds only in-frame clones, not every one. The sample gives tens of thousands of clones, roughly two thirds of which show up once; around 4.4% is in the top ten. Sequencing used peripheral blood. These receptor sequences come from a woman aged 70-85 years with COVID-19, enrolled during active disease. Both conserved end residues are part of each CDR3. D genes are given only for firm matches. Expanded clones get a size class; other rows say once, few or many, or leave the size out.

once,15,TRBV6-2/TRBV6-3,TRBD1,TRBJ1-5,CASSNRDSQYQPQHF,TGTGCCAGCAGTAACCGGGACAGCCAATATCAGCCCCAGCATTTT
.,15,TRBV6-2/TRBV6-3,.,TRBJ1-2,CASSYGGSGARGYTF,TGTGCCAGCAGTTACGGGGGGTCCGGGGCCAGAGGCTACACCTTC
.,13,TRBV29-1,TRBD1,TRBJ1-1,CSVGGTGFTEAFF,TGCAGCGTTGGGGGGACAGGGTTCACTGAAGCTTTCTTT
many,14,TRBV3-1/TRBV3-2,.,TRBJ2-2,CASSQSPGAGELFF,TGTGCCAGCAGCCAATCTCCGGGAGCCGGGGAGCTGTTTTTT
.,16,TRBV27,.,TRBJ1-6,CASSLARGTINSPLHF,TGTGCCAGCAGTTTAGCCCGGGGGACGATTAATTCACCCCTCCACTTT
.,15,TRBV4-2,.,TRBJ1-2,CASSQEAQDNYGYTF,TGTGCCAGCAGCCAAGAGGCTCAGGATAACTATGGCTACACCTTC
.,14,TRBV24-1,.,TRBJ1-2,CATSDPQVTWGYTF,TGTGCCACCAGTGACCCACAGGTGACTTGGGGCTACACCTTC
.,14,TRBV27,TRBD1,TRBJ1-5,CASRRTGSNQPQHF,TGTGCCAGCAGACGGACAGGGTCGAATCAGCCCCAGCATTTT
.,15,TRBV3-1/TRBV3-2,.,TRBJ1-3,CASSQGTAIGNTIYF,TGTGCCAGCAGCCAAGGGACAGCTATAGGAAACACCATATATTTT
.,16,TRBV18,TRBD2,TRBJ2-1,CASSSGLAGVGDEQFF,TGTGCCAGCTCATCGGGACTAGCGGGAGTGGGCGATGAGCAGTTCTTC
.,19,TRBV3-1/TRBV3-2,TRBD1,TRBJ1-5,CASSPWTGAPDNSNQPQHF,TGTGCCAGCAGCCCCTGGACAGGGGCCCCGGACAATAGCAATCAGCCCCAGCATTTT
once,15,TRBV6-5,TRBD2,TRBJ2-1,CASSQVAGGPDEQFF,TGTGCCAGCAGCCAAGTAGCGGGAGGGCCCGATGAGCAGTTCTTC
.,16,TRBV9,.,TRBJ2-6,CASSASGGSGANVLTF,TGTGCCAGCAGCGCCTCCGGGGGCTCTGGGGCCAACGTCCTGACTTTC
.,12,TRBV5-8,.,TRBJ2-1,CASSGQGNEQFF,TGTGCCAGCAGCGGGCAGGGGAATGAGCAGTTCTTC
.,15,TRBV6-5,TRBD1,TRBJ2-1,CASSFDPSGTVHRFF,TGTGCCAGCAGTTTCGATCCCTCGGGGACAGTTCATCGGTTCTTC
.,15,TRBV25-1,.,TRBJ1-1,CASSESAGPYREAFF,TGTGCCAGCAGTGAATCGGCAGGTCCCTACAGGGAAGCTTTCTTT
.,12,TRBV12-3/TRBV12-4,.,TRBJ1-5,CASSSRNQPQHF,TGTGCCAGCAGCTCGCGTAATCAGCCCCAGCATTTT
.,14,TRBV11-2,.,TRBJ1-2,CASSPFGGLYGYTF,TGTGCCAGCAGCCCTTTCGGGGGGCTTTATGGCTACACCTTC
.,14,TRBV15,.,TRBJ2-2,CATSRAQLTGELFF,TGTGCCACCAGCAGAGCACAGCTCACCGGGGAGCTGTTTTTT
few,13,TRBV10-3,.,TRBJ1-4,CAIRAGGNEKLFF,TGTGCCATCCGTGCGGGGGGGAATGAAAAACTGTTTTTT
.,15,TRBV15,TRBD2,TRBJ2-1,CATSREPGLSTEQFF,TGTGCCACCAGCAGAGAACCGGGACTATCAACGGAGCAGTTCTTC
.,14,TRBV11-2,.,TRBJ2-1,CASSLGGPYNEQFF,TGTGCCAGCAGCTTGGGCGGGCCCTACAATGAGCAGTTCTTC
few,14,TRBV19,.,TRBJ2-3,CASNILGSQGTQYF,TGTGCCAGTAACATACTCGGGAGCCAGGGTACGCAGTATTTT
.,15,TRBV4-3,TRBD1,TRBJ2-7,CASSPTYRGRYEQYF,TGCGCCAGCAGCCCTACCTACAGGGGGCGGTACGAGCAGTACTTC
.,16,TRBV5-6,TRBD1,TRBJ2-2,CASSLRGRGDTGELFF,TGTGCCAGCAGCTTGAGGGGGCGCGGAGACACCGGGGAGCTGTTTTTT
.,14,TRBV2,.,TRBJ1-1,CASNPQGMGTEAFF,TGTGCCAGCAACCCACAGGGCATGGGGACTGAAGCTTTCTTT
once,16,TRBV7-3,TRBD2,TRBJ2-1,CASSLTSGGGSNEQFF,TGTGCCAGCAGCTTGACTAGCGGGGGAGGAAGCAATGAGCAGTTCTTC
.,15,TRBV14,TRBD2,TRBJ2-5,CASRGAGTPQETQYF,TGTGCCAGCAGGGGAGCGGGGACGCCACAAGAGACCCAGTACTTC
.,13,TRBV6-4,.,TRBJ1-6,CASSDSSNSPLHF,TGTGCCAGCAGTGACTCGAGTAATTCACCCCTCCACTTT
.,15,TRBV10-3,TRBD1,TRBJ2-3,CAISDGDRSTDTQYF,TGTGCCATCAGCGATGGGGACAGGAGCACAGATACGCAGTATTTT
.,16,TRBV15,.,TRBJ2-7,CATSREASLTSYEQYF,TGTGCCACCAGCAGAGAAGCGTCCTTAACCTCCTACGAGCAGTACTTC
.,16,TRBV2,TRBD1,TRBJ2-4,CASKPNRGIDRNIQYF,TGTGCCAGCAAACCTAACAGGGGGATCGATCGAAACATTCAGTACTTC
.,14,TRBV18,TRBD2,TRBJ2-1,CASSPSAGGGEQFF,TGTGCCAGCTCACCGTCAGCGGGAGGGGGTGAGCAGTTCTTC
.,14,TRBV5-1,TRBD1,TRBJ2-5,CASRYGTGQETQYF,TGCGCCAGCAGGTACGGGACAGGCCAAGAGACCCAGTACTTC
.,13,TRBV4-3,.,TRBJ1-1,CASSQTANTEAFF,TGCGCCAGCAGCCAGACAGCGAACACTGAAGCTTTCTTT
.,14,TRBV6-5,TRBD1,TRBJ2-7,CASSARQGYYEQYF,TGTGCCAGCAGCGCCCGACAGGGATACTACGAGCAGTACTTC
.,14,TRBV10-3,.,TRBJ1-2,CAISEDSSNYGYTF,TGTGCCATCAGTGAGGACAGTTCTAACTATGGCTACACCTTC
.,15,TRBV19,TRBD2,TRBJ2-2,CASSIGGGVTGELFF,TGTGCCAGTAGTATTGGGGGAGGGGTCACCGGGGAGCTGTTTTTT
.,14,TRBV29-1,TRBD2,TRBJ2-1,CSVGTSGSWNEQFF,TGCAGCGTCGGTACTAGCGGGAGTTGGAATGAGCAGTTCTTC
.,16,TRBV5-6,.,TRBJ2-6,CASSPVDRFGANVLTF,TGTGCCAGCAGCCCCGTCGACAGATTCGGGGCCAACGTCCTGACTTTC
.,14,TRBV27,TRBD1,TRBJ2-5,CASSFGQGEETQYF,TGTGCCAGCAGTTTTGGACAGGGAGAAGAGACCCAGTACTTC
.,14,TRBV5-1,TRBD1,TRBJ2-3,CASSTGQGTDTQYF,TGCGCCAGCAGCACCGGACAGGGCACAGATACGCAGTATTTT
.,14,TRBV6-6,.,TRBJ2-5,CASSREGSQETQYF,TGTGCCAGCAGCCGAGAGGGCTCGCAAGAGACCCAGTACTTC
.,13,TRBV12-3/TRBV12-4,.,TRBJ2-1,CASNSPTSDEQFF,TGTGCCAGCAACAGTCCCACTAGTGATGAGCAGTTCTTC
.,15,TRBV20-1,TRBD1,TRBJ1-3,CSASTTGGFANTIYF,TGCAGTGCTAGTACGACAGGGGGCTTTGCAAACACCATATATTTT
.,16,TRBV6-2/TRBV6-3,TRBD2,TRBJ2-4,CASSQAVAGGKNIQYF,TGTGCCAGCAGCCAGGCGGTAGCGGGAGGGAAAAACATTCAGTACTTC